Following are 23 T cell receptor beta chains from one sample sequenced in a study of T-cell reconstitution after alpha-beta-depleted transplantation in children. Unique molecular identifiers were incorporated into the prepared TCRbeta library. TCRdb passed the PCR reads through MiXCR, listing each CDR3 protein once. The sample holds 100,000 to 120,000 distinct CDR3 sequences, around 6.4% seen once. Sequenced here: PBMCs, mostly from graft donor cells, sampled 360 days after TCRalphabeta/CD19-depleted stem cell transplant. These receptors all stem from a male patient between 2 and 10 years old who had a stem cell transplant for acute lymphoblastic leukemia, so the T cells may come from the graft donor.

About this clonotype itself: A much larger clone differs by one base, so this may be a read error. The chain is built from TRBV7-8 and TRBJ2-2; D possibly corresponds to TRBD2 (6 bases). Trimming removed 1 base from V and 6 bases from J, with 12 bases in between. Per germline, CDR1 SGHVS and CDR2 FQNEAQ. The CDR3 totals 15 residues. The CDR3 spells CASSLVEGRAGELFF. The DNA of the CDR3 is TGTGCCAGCAGCTTAGTGGAGGGAAGGGCCGGGGAGCTGTTTTTT. The full variable domain, completed using reference TRBV7-8 and TRBJ2-2, is GAGVSQSPRYKVAKRGQDVALRCDPISGHVSLFWYQQALGQGPEFLTYFQNEAQLDKSGLPSDRFFAERPEGSVSTLKIQRTQQEDSAVYLCASSLVEGRAGELFFGEGSRLTVL.

The V and J genes are TRBV2 and TRBJ2-4, with 8 bases matching TRBD2. Germline V lookup: CDR1 SNHLY, CDR2 FYNNEI. The CDR3 is made up of 14 amino acids. V dropped 3 bases and J dropped 4; count of bases not matched to a gene: 2. Here the CDR3 DNA reads TGTGCCAGCAGTGATACTAGCGGAAAAAACATTCAGTACTTC. This sequence encodes CASSDTSGKNIQYF.

This clonotype was observed at least ten times. V and J are TRBV4-1 and TRBJ2-7; no clear D. Per the germline V gene, CDR1 is MGHRA and CDR2 is YSYEKL. The CDR3 has 14 amino acids. Trimming took off 3 bases at V and 0 bases at J, with 9 bases between the two ends. Written as DNA, the CDR3 is TGCGCCAGCAGCCACCTAACAAGCTCCTACGAGCAGTACTTC. Amino acid sequence: CASSHLTSSYEQYF.

This clonotype was counted a few times. V usage is TRBV10-3 and J usage is TRBJ2-1; D gene unclear. There are 13 residues in the CDR3. The V end was cut by 7 bases, the J end by 9 bases, with 16 bases between. Germline assignment: CDR1 ENHRY and CDR2 SYGVKD. Here the CDR3 DNA reads TGTGCCATCACTCAAGGTCCGGGTGGTGAGCAGTTCTTC. This encodes CAITQGPGGEQFF.

J is TRBJ2-7 and V is TRBV7-2, with TRBD2 matching 12 bases. J gave up 0 bases and V 3 bases, and 6 bases lay outside the gene matches. The CDR3 is 17 residues long. Germline V gene sequence: CDR1 SGHTA, CDR2 FQGNSA. The CDR3 DNA follows: TGTGCCAGCAGCTTCCCCGGACTAGCGGGGAGCTCCTACGAGCAGTACTTC. Its translation is CASSFPGLAGSSYEQYF. The whole variable domain, filled in from reference TRBV7-2 and TRBJ2-7, reads GAGVSQSPSNKVTEKGKDVELRCDPISGHTALYWYRQSLGQGLEFLIYFQGNSAPDKSGLPSDRFSAERTGGSVSTLTIQRTQQEDSAVYLCASSFPGLAGSSYEQYFGPGTRLTVT.

This clonotype was seen at least ten times. This chain uses TRBV9 with TRBJ1-5; 12 nucleotides agree with TRBD1. The CDR3 is 15 residues long. V lost 3 bases and J lost 6; bases outside the gene matches: 4. Germline loops: CDR1 SGDLS, CDR2 YYNGEE. CDR3 sequence (DNA): TGTGCCAGCAGCGAGGGACAGGGGGCCGTTCAGCCCCAGCATTTT. It specifies CASSEGQGAVQPQHF.

This clonotype was observed a handful of times. The chain carries TRBV27 and TRBJ2-7; D is perhaps TRBD1 (5 bases). Germline V gene lookup returns CDR1 MNHEY and CDR2 SMNVEV (reference sequence). V was clipped by 4 bases and J by 2 bases, with 12 bases between them. The CDR3 totals 14 residues. The CDR3 region is CASSWGPLTYEQYF. For the CDR3, the DNA is TGTGCCAGCAGTTGGGGCCCCCTTACCTACGAGCAGTACTTC.

This clonotype was seen at least ten times. The V gene is TRBV6-6, the J gene TRBJ2-5; no clear D. The V end was cut by 0 bases, the J end by 5 bases, with 4 bases between. The CDR3 has 12 amino acids. Germline loops: CDR1 MNHNY, CDR2 SVGAGI (reference sequence). CDR3 sequence reads: CASSYSSETQYF. CDR3 coding DNA: TGTGCCAGCAGTTACTCGAGCGAGACCCAGTACTTC.

In its sample, this clonotype was seen many times. J is TRBJ2-5 and V is TRBV29-1; TRBD1 or TRBD2 may be the D gene (5 bases each). The CDR3 sequence is 14 residues long. The V end was cut by 0 bases, the J end by 1 base, with 9 bases between. The germline V gene encodes CDR1 SQVTM and CDR2 ANQGSEA. The CDR3 coding sequence is TGCAGCGTTGAAGAGGGGACGGCCCAAGAGACCCAGTACTTC. It yields the protein CSVEEGTAQETQYF.

The chain links TRBV4-3 to TRBJ1-1, with a possible D match to TRBD1 (5 bases). Germline loops: CDR1 LGHNA, CDR2 YSLEER. This CDR3 is 13 amino acids long. Deletions cut 0 bases from V and 6 bases from J, with 8 bases between. The CDR3 bases are TGCGCCAGCAGCCAAGACTGGGGGTCTGAAGCTTTCTTT. This codes for CASSQDWGSEAFF.

Remarks on this clonotype: Its ends do not fully match the called genes, so a read error is possible. The chain is built from TRBV14 and TRBJ2-5; TRBD2 might be the D (7 bases). The germline V gene encodes CDR1 SGHDN and CDR2 FVKESK. The CDR3 length is 18 residues. CDR3 DNA sequence: TGTGCCAGCAGCGAAGACTTTTTGGGGGGGCCCCTCCCGGAGACCCAGTACTTC. Protein: CASSEDFLGGPLPETQYF. The whole variable domain, remainder taken from reference TRBV14 and TRBJ2-5, is EAGVTQFPSHSVIEKGQTVTLRCDPISGHDNLYWYRRVMGKEIKFLLHFVKESKQDESGMPNNRFLAERTGGTYSTLKVQPAELEDSGVYFCASSEDFLGGPLPETQYFGPGTRLLVL.

Ten or more counts support this clonotype. The genes are TRBV11-2 and TRBJ2-5; the D gene is possibly TRBD1 (6 bases). Looked up from germline, CDR1 is SGHAT and CDR2 is FQNNGV. The CDR3 sequence is 15 residues long. Deletions cut 5 bases from V and 5 bases from J, with 18 bases between. CDR3 sequence: CASSASPGHRETQYF. The CDR3 DNA sequence: TGTGCCAGCAGCGCATCACCGGGACACCGGGAGACCCAGTACTTC.

The J gene is TRBJ1-2, the V gene TRBV5-1; a possible D gene is TRBD1 (5 bases). The CDR3 loop spans 13 amino acids. Germline CDR1 reads SGHRS; CDR2 reads YFSETQ. Trimming took 7 bases from V and 2 from J, leaving 12 bases between them. This chain's CDR3 is CASRPRGNYGYTF. The CDR3 DNA reads as TGCGCCAGCCGCCCTCGGGGGAACTATGGCTACACCTTC.

This clonotype has ten or more counts. In nucleotides, the CDR3 is TGCAGCGTTGGGGTACTTACAGGAGAGAACACCGGGGAGCTGTTTTTT. Its protein product is CSVGVLTGENTGELFF. V is TRBV29-1 and J is TRBJ2-2, with a possible D match to TRBD1 (5 bases). Per germline, CDR1 SQVTM and CDR2 ANQGSEA. The CDR3 consists of 16 residues. V dropped 4 bases and J dropped 1 base, with 16 bases sitting between them.

This clonotype was seen repeatedly, ten times or more. This chain joins TRBV6-5 and TRBJ2-4, with D tentatively TRBD2 (5 bases). Germline CDR1 reads MNHEY; CDR2 reads SVGAGI. V lost 5 bases, J lost 0 bases, and 17 bases lay in between. This CDR3 has 17 amino acids. Written as DNA, the CDR3 is TGTGCCAGCAGTCCCTCCCTAGCCCCGGGAGCCAAAAACATTCAGTACTTC. Protein product: CASSPSLAPGAKNIQYF.

The V and J genes are TRBV27 and TRBJ2-7; unclear D gene. Germline-derived CDR1 and CDR2 are MNHEY and SMNVEV (reference sequence). Trimming took off 8 bases at V and 0 bases at J, with 11 bases between the two ends. This CDR3 spans 13 amino acids. DNA of the CDR3: TGTGCCAGCGGACCCTCGAGCTCCTACGAGCAGTACTTC. Translated, it gives CASGPSSSYEQYF.

The chain couples TRBV7-2 to TRBJ2-7, with TRBD2 matching 10 bases. The CDR3 has 16 amino acids. After removal of 1 base from V and 2 bases from J, the junction contained 5 bases not matched to a gene. Looked up from germline, CDR1 is SGHTA and CDR2 is FQGNSA. For the CDR3, the DNA is TGTGCCAGCAGCTTAGATGGTGGGACTAGCGCCTACGAGCAGTACTTC. As protein: CASSLDGGTSAYEQYF. Drawing the rest from reference TRBV7-2 and TRBJ2-7, the complete variable domain is GAGVSQSPSNKVTEKGKDVELRCDPISGHTALYWYRQSLGQGLEFLIYFQGNSAPDKSGLPSDRFSAERTGGSVSTLTIQRTQQEDSAVYLCASSLDGGTSAYEQYFGPGTRLTVT.

J is TRBJ2-7 and V is TRBV6-2 or TRBV6-3; the match to TRBD2 covers 11 bases. The V gene end was trimmed by 2 bases and the J gene end by 0 bases; junction bases not matched to a gene: 9. There are 18 residues in the CDR3. Germline CDR1 and CDR2: MNHEY and SVGEGT. CDR3: CASSYGLAGGYSSYEQYF. CDR3 nucleotides: TGTGCCAGCAGTTACGGGCTAGCGGGAGGCTATAGCTCCTACGAGCAGTACTTC.

This clonotype was detected many times. This rearrangement joins TRBV7-9 to TRBJ2-6, with a possible D match to TRBD1 (6 bases). The length of the CDR3 is 17 residues. V lost 4 bases and J 2 bases, leaving 15 bases between the germline ends. CDR1 is SEHNR, CDR2 FQNEAQ, per germline (reference sequence). For the CDR3, the DNA is TGTGCCAGCAGCTCGACACACAGGGACCCTGGGGCCAACGTCCTGACTTTC. Translation: CASSSTHRDPGANVLTF.

This clonotype showed up many times. V gene TRBV9 combines with J gene TRBJ2-5; D is unresolved. This CDR3 is 13 amino acids long. V lost 4 bases, J lost 2 bases, and 9 bases lay in between. Germline CDR1 and CDR2: SGDLS and YYNGEE. As DNA, the CDR3 is TGTGCCAGCAGCCCCCGTTGGCAAGAGACCCAGTACTTC. Its translation is CASSPRWQETQYF.

This clonotype appeared a few times. This sequence joins TRBV7-9 and TRBJ2-5; TRBD1 or TRBD2 may be the D gene (5 bases each). The CDR3 has 14 residues. V lost 6 bases and J lost 7, with 18 bases in between. Germline-derived CDR1 and CDR2 are SEHNR and FQNEAQ (reference sequence). The CDR3 protein is CASSSGAPTRTQYF. CDR3 sequence (DNA): TGTGCCAGCAGTTCCGGGGCCCCCACGAGGACCCAGTACTTC.

This clonotype was counted many times. V gene TRBV7-2 combines with J gene TRBJ2-7; D call uncertain. The V gene lost 5 bases and the J gene lost 0 bases, with 14 bases spanning the gap. The CDR3 has 15 amino acids. Germline lookup yields CDR1 SGHTA and CDR2 FQGNSA. The CDR3 DNA follows: TGTGCCAGCAGCAAAGTGGGGTGGAGCTCCTACGAGCAGTACTTC. Amino acids: CASSKVGWSSYEQYF.

The sample holds many counts of this clonotype. The chain recombines TRBV29-1 with TRBJ2-7; possibly TRBD1 for D (5 bases). Trimming cost V 1 base and J 4 bases, with 8 bases left between them. CDR3 size: 12 residues. CDR1 and CDR2 from the germline V gene are SQVTM and ANQGSEA. CDR3 protein: CSVEGKGYEQYF. DNA of the CDR3: TGCAGCGTTGAAGGGAAGGGGTACGAGCAGTACTTC.